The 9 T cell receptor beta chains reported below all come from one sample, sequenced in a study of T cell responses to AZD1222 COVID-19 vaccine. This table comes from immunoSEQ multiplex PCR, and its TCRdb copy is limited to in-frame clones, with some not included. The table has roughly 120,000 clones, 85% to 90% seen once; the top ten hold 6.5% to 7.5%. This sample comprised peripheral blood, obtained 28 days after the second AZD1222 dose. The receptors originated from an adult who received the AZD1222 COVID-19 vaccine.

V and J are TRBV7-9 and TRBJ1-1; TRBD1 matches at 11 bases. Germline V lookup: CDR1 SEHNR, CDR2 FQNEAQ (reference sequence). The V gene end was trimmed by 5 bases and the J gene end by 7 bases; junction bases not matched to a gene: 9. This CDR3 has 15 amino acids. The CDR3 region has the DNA TGTGCCAGCAGCCGCGGACAGGGGGCGAAGATTGAAGCTTTCTTT. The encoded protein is CASSRGQGAKIEAFF.

In DNA form, the CDR3 reads TGTGCCAGCCGCACCGTGACTGGAGCAGGAAACACCATATATTTT. This encodes CASRTVTGAGNTIYF. The rearrangement links TRBV11-2 to TRBJ1-3; D not resolved. Trimming removed 8 bases at V and 4 bases at J, with 18 bases between. The CDR3 spans 15 residues. Germline CDR1 SGHAT, CDR2 FQNNGV.

DNA for the CDR3: TGTGCCAGCAGCGCCCACAGGGTTGGAACCGGGGAGCTGTTTTTT. Translation gives CASSAHRVGTGELFF. This chain connects TRBV7-9 to TRBJ2-2, with D maybe TRBD1 (6 bases). In germline, CDR1 is SEHNR, CDR2 FQNEAQ (reference sequence). CDR3 length: 15 residues. V lost 5 bases to trimming and J lost 5 bases, with 15 bases between them.

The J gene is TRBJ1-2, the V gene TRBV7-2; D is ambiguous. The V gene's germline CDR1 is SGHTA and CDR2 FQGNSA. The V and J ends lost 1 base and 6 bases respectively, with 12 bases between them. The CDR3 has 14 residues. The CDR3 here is CASSLEWRSDGYTF. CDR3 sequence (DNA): TGTGCCAGCAGCTTAGAGTGGCGCTCGGATGGCTACACCTTC.

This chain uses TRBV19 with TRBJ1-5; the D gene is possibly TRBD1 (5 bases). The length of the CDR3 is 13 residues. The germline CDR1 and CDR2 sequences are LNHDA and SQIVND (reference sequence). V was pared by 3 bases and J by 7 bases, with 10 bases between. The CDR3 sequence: CASSMPGGQPQHF. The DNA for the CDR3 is TGTGCCAGTAGTATGCCCGGGGGGCAGCCCCAGCATTTT. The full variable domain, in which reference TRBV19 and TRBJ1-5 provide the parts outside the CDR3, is DGGITQSPKYLFRKEGQNVTLSCEQNLNHDAMYWYRQDPGQGLRLIYYSQIVNDFQKGDIAEGYSVSREKKESFPLTVTSAQKNPTAFYLCASSMPGGQPQHFGDGTRLSIL.

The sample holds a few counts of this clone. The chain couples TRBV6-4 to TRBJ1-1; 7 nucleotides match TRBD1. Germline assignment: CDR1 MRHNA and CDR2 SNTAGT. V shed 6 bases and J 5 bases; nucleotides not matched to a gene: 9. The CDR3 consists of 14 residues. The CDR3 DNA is TGTGCCAGCAGAGACAGGGTGGGTACAACTGAAGCTTTCTTT. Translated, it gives CASRDRVGTTEAFF.

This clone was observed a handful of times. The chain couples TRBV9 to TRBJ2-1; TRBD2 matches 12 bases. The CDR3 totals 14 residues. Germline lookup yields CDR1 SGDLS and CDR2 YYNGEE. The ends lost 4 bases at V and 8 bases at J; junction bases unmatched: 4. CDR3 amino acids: CASSTSGGRDEQFF. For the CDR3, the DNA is TGTGCCAGCAGCACTAGCGGGGGGCGAGATGAGCAGTTCTTC.

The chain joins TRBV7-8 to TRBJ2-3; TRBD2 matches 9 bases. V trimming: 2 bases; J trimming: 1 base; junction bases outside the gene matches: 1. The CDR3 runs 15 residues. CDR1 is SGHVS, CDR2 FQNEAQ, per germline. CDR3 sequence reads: CASSLIAGGTDTQYF. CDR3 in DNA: TGTGCCAGCAGCTTAATAGCGGGAGGCACAGATACGCAGTATTTT.

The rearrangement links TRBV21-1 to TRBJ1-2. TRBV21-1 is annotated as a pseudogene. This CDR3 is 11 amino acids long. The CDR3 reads CASSKGYGYTF. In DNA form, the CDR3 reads TGTGCCAGCAGCAAAGGCTATGGCTACACCTTC.